This T cell receptor (beta chain) was retrieved from a study of T-cell memory formation after mild COVID-19. Study-wide background: TCR clusters showed largely donor specificity.

MiXCR was run by TCRdb on the 5' RACE reads, yielding one entry per CDR3 protein. The sample records 250,000 to 300,000 distinct CDR3 sequences, under 20% being singletons. The CDR3 sequence is 16 residues long. V gave up 3 bases and J gave up 4 bases; unmatched junction bases: 11. CDR1 and CDR2 (germline): LGHDT, YNNKEL (reference sequence). The sequence was obtained from a man aged 18 to 30 who had mild COVID-19 (a few samples of this study predate the infection). Cell type and time point are not known. This rearrangement joins TRBV3-1 to TRBJ2-5; 7 nucleotides agree with TRBD1. The sample comprised PBMCs or a T cell subset sorted from them (not recorded which). CDR3 region: CASSHHTGEGRETQYF. The CDR3 DNA sequence: TGTGCCAGCAGCCACCACACAGGGGAAGGGCGAGAGACCCAGTACTTC.